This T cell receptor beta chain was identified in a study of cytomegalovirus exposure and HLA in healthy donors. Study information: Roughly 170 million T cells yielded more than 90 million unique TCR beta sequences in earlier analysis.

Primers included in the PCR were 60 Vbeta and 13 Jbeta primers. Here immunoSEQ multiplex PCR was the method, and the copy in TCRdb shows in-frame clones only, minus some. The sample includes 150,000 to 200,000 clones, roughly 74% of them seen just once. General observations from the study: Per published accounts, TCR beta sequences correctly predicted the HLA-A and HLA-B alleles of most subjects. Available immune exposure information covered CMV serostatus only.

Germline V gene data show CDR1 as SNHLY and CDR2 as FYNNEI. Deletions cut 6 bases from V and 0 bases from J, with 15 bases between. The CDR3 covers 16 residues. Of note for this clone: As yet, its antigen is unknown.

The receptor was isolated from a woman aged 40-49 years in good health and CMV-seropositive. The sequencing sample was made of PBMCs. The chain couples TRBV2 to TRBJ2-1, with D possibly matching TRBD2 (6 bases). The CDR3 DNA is TGTGCCAGCAGGGGCAGGCGGGGCAGCTCCTACAATGAGCAGTTCTTC. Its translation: CASRGRRGSSYNEQFF.